This T cell receptor beta chain was identified during a study of T cells in Graves' hyperthyroidism and ophthalmopathy. Patients showing uncontrolled infection, other autoimmune disease, pregnancy or lactation were ineligible. The diagnostic basis comprised clinical symptoms, serum thyroxine and TRAb, thyroid ultrasound and orbital computed tomography. This clonotype appeared many times. Its antigen remains unidentified. From germline, CDR1 is SEHNR and CDR2 FQNEAQ (reference sequence). The ends were cut back, 5 bases at V and 1 base at J, with 12 bases in the middle. The CDR3 covers 14 residues. Broader study findings: A model of 13 V-J features distinguished ophthalmopathy from stable hyperthyroidism.

Researchers amplified the TCR beta CDR3 regions from RNA transcripts. The HTBI set primed first-round TCR CDR3 RT-PCR. TCRdb reprocessed the multiplex PCR reads with MiXCR, giving one entry per CDR3 protein. The table includes under 400,000 distinct CDR3 sequences, approximately 15% detected once. V and J are TRBV7-9 and TRBJ2-7; a possible D gene is TRBD2 (5 bases). Sequencing input: blood. The sequence came from a man younger than 45 with Graves' hyperthyroidism. As DNA, the CDR3 is TGTGCCAGCAGCGGTGGAAGGGAGTCCTACGAGCAGTACTTC. It yields the protein CASSGGRESYEQYF.